This section outlines one T cell receptor beta chain sequence together with its context. Per the authors' pipeline: Reference gene primer amplification gave estimated nucleated cell counts. Libraries were prepared by immunoSEQ multiplex PCR; TCRdb keeps only in-frame clonotypes and omits some of them. V, J and clone size reflect that table, while D and trimming were determined from the DNA. The table includes tens of thousands of clones, about 74% detected once. Germline CDR1 and CDR2: SGHTA and FQGTGA. The CDR3 length is 17 residues. V was pared by 3 bases and J by 0 bases, with 2 bases of the junction left unmatched. This sample is drawn from a study of blood T cell repertoires in COVID-19. Study context: Acute and convalescent COVID-19 specimens originated in the United States, Italy and Spain. From T cells, B-cell-depleted T cells, or PBMCs came the material, which was cDNA or gDNA.

Seattle-derived patients entered the study during active infection and were followed longitudinally. V usage is TRBV7-3 and J usage is TRBJ2-3; TRBD2 matches 14 bases. Sequences were obtained from peripheral blood. The TCR was taken from a man aged 65-85 years with COVID-19, enrolled during active disease. For the CDR3, the DNA is TGTGCCAGCAGCTTGGGACTAGCGGGAGCCAGCACAGATACGCAGTATTTT. It is translated as CASSLGLAGASTDTQYF.